The next 28 T cell receptor beta chains were all read from a single sample in a study of human T cells and chemical hapten exposure. Stated time point: patch test 1, 2 weeks after DPC sensitization. Treatment indicated: therapeutic diphenylcyclopropenone sensitization with weekly scalp DPC. TCRdb called the RACE reads again in MiXCR, with one record for every CDR3 protein. The data contain just over 80,000 distinct CDR3 sequences, roughly a tenth of them seen just once; the ten biggest clones take up 3.5% to 4.5%. Here the sequenced sample was whole blood, taken in connection with sensitization to the hapten diphenylcyclopropenone (DPC). These receptors all come from a woman aged 45-65 years with alopecia areata. Some clones in this sample may be carry-over from other donors' samples.

This clonotype was recorded at least ten times. J is TRBJ1-6 and V is TRBV6-5, with D tentatively TRBD1 (6 bases). Germline-derived CDR1 and CDR2 are MNHEY and SVGAGI. The CDR3 runs to 15 residues. V was pared by 2 bases and J by 9 bases, with 14 bases between. The CDR3 reads CASSYSDRGGSPLHF. Here the CDR3 DNA reads TGTGCCAGCAGTTACAGTGACAGAGGGGGTTCACCCCTCCACTTT.

The chain couples TRBV27 to TRBJ2-1; perhaps TRBD2 as D (6 bases). The CDR3 is 14 amino acids. Looked up from germline, CDR1 is MNHEY and CDR2 is SMNVEV (reference sequence). The V and J ends lost 10 bases and 7 bases respectively, with 20 bases between them. CDR3 sequence reads: CATHPGLMTNEQFF. CDR3 coding DNA: TGTGCCACCCACCCGGGACTGATGACGAATGAGCAGTTCTTC.

This clonotype has just a few counts. The CDR3 region is CASSPNRGNHNEQFF. The CDR3 DNA reads TGTGCCAGCAGTCCAAATCGGGGGAACCACAATGAGCAGTTCTTC. The chain uses TRBV6-2 or TRBV6-3 and TRBJ2-1, with a weak D call TRBD2 (6 bases). The CDR3 spans 15 residues. The germline V gene encodes CDR1 MNHEY and CDR2 SVGEGT. The ends were cut back, 5 bases at V and 5 bases at J, with 16 bases in the middle.

About this clonotype: The junction differs from germline at one of its ends, possibly a read error. The CDR3 loop is CTSSQGPGRHNQPQHF. CDR3 nucleotides: TGTACCAGCAGCCAGGGGCCGGGTCGTCATAATCAGCCCCAGCATTTT. V usage is TRBV18 and J usage is TRBJ1-5, with D perhaps TRBD1 (6 bases). Germline V lookup: CDR1 KGHSH, CDR2 LQKENI. This CDR3 comprises 16 residues.

The chain uses TRBV9 and TRBJ1-6, with TRBD1 as a possible D gene (5 bases). The germline V gene has CDR1 SGDLS and CDR2 YYNGEE. Trimming took off 0 bases at V and 7 bases at J, with 11 bases between the two ends. This CDR3 has 15 amino acids. For the CDR3, the DNA is TGTGCCAGCAGCGTAGGTGTCAGGGACAATTCACCCCTCCACTTT. Its translation: CASSVGVRDNSPLHF.

A note on this clonotype: A junction boundary mismatches the germline segment, possibly from a read error. The rearrangement joins TRBV7-6 to TRBJ1-2; 8 nucleotides align to TRBD1. CDR1 is SGHVS, CDR2 FNYEAQ, per germline. CDR3 length equals 16 residues. DNA for the CDR3: TGTGCCAACAGCCCGGGACAGGCTAAAGCTAACTATGGCTACACCTTC. Its translation: CANSPGQAKANYGYTF.

This clonotype was recorded at least ten times. The CDR3: CASSLMRQGATGELFF. CDR3 DNA: TGTGCCAGCAGCTTAATGCGACAGGGGGCCACCGGGGAGCTGTTTTTT. The V and J genes are TRBV7-3 and TRBJ2-2, with TRBD1 matching over 10 bases. Germline values: CDR1 SGHTA, CDR2 FQGTGA. Trimming at V came to 1 base and at J to 4 bases, leaving 3 bases not matched to a gene. The CDR3 spans 16 residues.

This clonotype has more than one count but fewer than ten. This chain joins TRBV7-9 and TRBJ2-3; D possibly corresponds to TRBD2 (5 bases). The CDR3 has 15 amino acids. The germline CDR1 and CDR2 sequences are SEHNR and FQNEAQ (reference sequence). V lost 5 bases, J lost 7 bases, and 19 bases lay in between. The CDR3 sequence is CASSPPGLGVNTQYF. The CDR3 DNA reads as TGTGCCAGCAGCCCCCCTGGACTTGGAGTTAATACGCAGTATTTT.

This rearrangement joins TRBV5-4 to TRBJ2-6, with D unclear. The CDR3 is 13 residues long. With 8 bases removed from V and 0 bases from J, the gap between germline ends came to 6 bases. Per the germline V gene, CDR1 is SGHNT and CDR2 is YYREEE (reference sequence). The CDR3 is CASEASGANVLTF. The CDR3 DNA reads as TGTGCCAGTGAAGCCTCTGGGGCCAACGTCCTGACTTTC.

The V and J genes are TRBV11-2 and TRBJ2-3; a possible D gene is TRBD2 (5 bases). The CDR3 runs to 15 residues. V was shortened by 5 bases and J by 7 bases, with 19 bases between the two germline ends. Germline lookup yields CDR1 SGHAT and CDR2 FQNNGV. This CDR3 reads CASSQFAPRTYTQYF. CDR3 bases: TGTGCCAGCAGCCAGTTCGCGCCAAGGACTTATACGCAGTATTTT. The complete variable domain, with remaining parts taken from reference TRBV11-2 and TRBJ2-3, reads EAGVAQSPRYKIIEKRQSVAFWCNPISGHATLYWYQQILGQGPKLLIQFQNNGVVDDSQLPKDRFSAERLKGVDSTLKIQPAKLEDSAVYLCASSQFAPRTYTQYFGPGTRLTVL.

The chain has TRBV6-5 and TRBJ2-5, with 10 bases aligning to TRBD2. Germline-derived CDR1 and CDR2 are MNHEY and SVGAGI. The junction had 10 bases not matched to a gene; V was cut back by 10 bases and J by 2 bases. The CDR3 consists of 15 residues. The CDR3 coding sequence is TGTGCCACCACCCCTCTAGCGGGAGTGCAAGAGACCCAGTACTTC. This gives the protein CATTPLAGVQETQYF.

The V and J genes are TRBV7-9 and TRBJ2-3; 13 bases fit TRBD2. The germline gives CDR1 SEHNR, CDR2 FQNEAQ (reference sequence). V gave up 5 bases and J gave up 0 bases; unmatched junction bases: 2. CDR3 length: 16 amino acids. The CDR3 sequence is CASSPGLAGSTDTQYF. The DNA for the CDR3 is TGTGCCAGCAGCCCGGGACTAGCGGGAAGCACAGATACGCAGTATTTT.

This clonotype was detected only a few times. V usage is TRBV24-1 and J usage is TRBJ2-1; TRBD2 matches 10 bases. CDR3 length equals 15 residues. Germline CDR1 is KGHDR and CDR2 is SFDVKD. V shed 5 bases, J shed 8 bases, and the junction held 8 bases outside the gene matches. CDR3 loop: CATSVSLAGVHEQFF. The CDR3 DNA reads as TGTGCCACCAGTGTTAGCCTAGCGGGAGTGCATGAGCAGTTCTTC.

This clonotype was detected many times. V usage is TRBV15 and J usage is TRBJ2-7; 11 positions match TRBD1. Germline V CDR1 and CDR2: LNHNV, YYDKDF (reference sequence). Trimming took 4 bases from V and 4 from J; bases not matched to a gene: 9. CDR3 size: 16 residues. In DNA, the CDR3 is TGTGCCACCAGCAAGTGGACAGGGGGCTACCGTTACGAGCAGTACTTC. It encodes CATSKWTGGYRYEQYF.

On this clonotype: The CDR3 does not end in the conserved phenylalanine or tryptophan, so this is likely a read error. The J gene is TRBJ2-7, the V gene TRBV5-1; no clear D gene. Germline loops: CDR1 SGHRS, CDR2 YFSETQ. V lost 0 bases to trimming and J lost 0 bases, with 7 bases between them. This CDR3 spans 14 amino acids. CDR3 region: CASSLEVSSYEQYL. The CDR3 nucleotides read TGCGCCAGCAGCTTGGAGGTTTCCTCCTACGAGCAGTACCTC.

This clonotype was observed at least ten times. The chain couples TRBV7-9 to TRBJ2-7; 14 bases map to TRBD2. The CDR3 has 16 residues. V lost 6 bases, J lost 6 bases, and 10 bases stayed unmatched. Germline CDR1 is SEHNR and CDR2 is FQNEAQ (reference sequence). The CDR3 reads CASRTSGRALASEQYF. The CDR3 nucleotides read TGTGCCAGCAGGACTAGCGGGAGGGCCTTAGCATCCGAGCAGTACTTC.

This chain joins TRBV7-3 and TRBJ2-1; D remains unclear. This CDR3 contains 13 residues. Germline-derived CDR1 and CDR2 are SGHTA and FQGTGA. V was pared by 5 bases and J by 9 bases, with 14 bases between. The DNA of the CDR3 is TGTGCCAGCAGCCCCCCGCAAGCGCCTGAGCAGTTCTTC. Protein sequence: CASSPPQAPEQFF.

This clonotype was seen repeatedly, ten times or more. This chain joins TRBV14 and TRBJ2-3; D call uncertain. The CDR3 has 15 residues. Germline CDR1 is SGHDN and CDR2 is FVKESK. Trimming cost V 2 bases and J 3 bases, with 12 bases left between them. The CDR3 loop is CASSQRRVRTDTQYF. CDR3 DNA: TGTGCCAGCAGCCAACGCCGAGTTCGGACAGATACGCAGTATTTT.

This clonotype was detected ten times or more. V usage is TRBV27 and J usage is TRBJ2-7; D remains ambiguous. Germline loops: CDR1 MNHEY, CDR2 SMNVEV (reference sequence). V dropped 8 bases and J dropped 4 bases, with 18 bases sitting between them. The CDR3 sequence is 14 residues long. The CDR3 spells CASPILLRRYEQYF. The CDR3, as DNA: TGTGCCAGCCCCATACTCCTAAGGCGGTACGAGCAGTACTTC.

This clonotype has a count of ten or more. The rearrangement uses TRBV7-9 and TRBJ1-1; weak D call: TRBD1 (5 bases). V was pared by 3 bases and J by 4 bases, with 9 bases between. The CDR3 totals 13 residues. Germline V lookup: CDR1 SEHNR, CDR2 FQNEAQ (reference sequence). In nucleotides, the CDR3 is TGTGCCAGCAGCTTTACTGGGACCACTGAAGCTTTCTTT. This codes for CASSFTGTTEAFF.

This chain links TRBV2 with TRBJ2-4, with 9 bases identical to TRBD1. This CDR3 has 16 residues. Germline values: CDR1 SNHLY, CDR2 FYNNEI. After removal of 6 bases from V and 1 base from J, the junction contained 7 bases not matched to a gene. CDR3 in amino acids: CASSGGQGRAKNIQYF. CDR3 nucleotide sequence: TGTGCCAGCAGCGGGGGACAGGGAAGGGCCAAAAACATTCAGTACTTC.

This clonotype showed up just a few times. V and J are TRBV28 and TRBJ2-5; D unresolved. In germline, CDR1 is MDHEN, CDR2 SYDVKM. Trimming removed 8 bases at V and 0 bases at J, with 7 bases between. The CDR3 is 12 amino acids. As DNA, the CDR3 is TGTGCCAGCTCCGAGTACCAAGAGACCCAGTACTTC. It specifies CASSEYQETQYF.

This clonotype appeared many times. The chain uses TRBV11-2 and TRBJ2-5; D remains ambiguous. V was trimmed by 0 bases and J by 7 bases, leaving 12 bases between them. The CDR3 contains 14 residues. CDR1 is SGHAT, CDR2 FQNNGV, per germline. CDR3 DNA: TGTGCCAGCAGCTTAGAGTTTACAGCAGGGACCCAGTACTTC. This translates into CASSLEFTAGTQYF.

The sample holds a few counts of this clonotype. The chain couples TRBV6-1 to TRBJ2-3; D unclear. Germline lookup yields CDR1 MNHNS and CDR2 SASEGT. The CDR3 is 12 residues long. V shed 4 bases and J shed 0 bases, with 2 bases lying between them. The CDR3 bases are TGTGCCAGCAGTGGGAGCACAGATACGCAGTATTTT. This sequence encodes CASSGSTDTQYF.

At least ten counts were recorded for this clonotype. The J gene is TRBJ1-1, the V gene TRBV6-1; 7 positions agree with TRBD1. In germline, CDR1 is MNHNS, CDR2 SASEGT. V was pared by 5 bases and J by 1 base, with 4 bases of the junction left unmatched. CDR3 length: 14 amino acids. CDR3 loop: CASSKGQPNTEAFF. The CDR3 bases are TGTGCCAGCAGTAAGGGACAGCCGAACACTGAAGCTTTCTTT.

This sequence joins TRBV28 and TRBJ2-7; D is unresolved. The CDR3 has 12 residues. V was clipped by 3 bases and J by 9 bases, with 12 bases between them. CDR1 is MDHEN and CDR2 is SYDVKM in the germline V gene. CDR3 sequence: CASSFPERWQYF. DNA of the CDR3: TGTGCCAGCAGTTTCCCAGAAAGGTGGCAGTACTTC.

The rearrangement uses TRBV12-5 and TRBJ2-5; D unresolved. The V gene lost 0 bases and the J gene lost 2 bases, with 19 bases spanning the gap. Germline V gene lookup returns CDR1 LGHNT and CDR2 FRNRAP. The CDR3 spans 18 residues. This chain's CDR3 is CASGLVLGEQLTQETQYF. CDR3 sequence (DNA): TGTGCTAGTGGTTTGGTACTGGGCGAACAGCTGACGCAAGAGACCCAGTACTTC.

This clonotype was recorded at least ten times. J is TRBJ2-1 and V is TRBV7-8, with D unresolved. V was trimmed by 5 bases and J by 3 bases, leaving 11 bases between them. The germline V gene has CDR1 SGHVS and CDR2 FQNEAQ. CDR3 size: 14 residues. The CDR3 DNA sequence: TGTGCCAGCAGCGCCGGCGCTGGCTACAATGAGCAGTTCTTC. Protein sequence: CASSAGAGYNEQFF.